This section outlines one T cell receptor (beta chain) sequence together with its context. Its antigen is unidentified. The sample comes from a study of blood T cells in healthy people across ages. Overall study results and limits: TCR beta diversity, measured per million T cells, fell in a roughly linear way with age. Estimated diversity that came from one million T cells was considered an underestimate.

A second PCR, run for about 6 to 11 cycles, used a sample-barcoded 5' primer plus a J-beta primer mix. Each TCR beta cDNA got a 12-nucleotide random molecular identifier. A single record per CDR3 protein comes from TCRdb applying MiXCR to the 5' RACE reads. The profile covers hundreds of thousands of distinct CDR3 sequences, with 40% to 45% appearing a single time and about 32% taken by the ten largest. The CDR3 is 15 amino acids. The junction had 9 bases not matched to a gene; V was cut back by 7 bases and J by 1 base. This chain links TRBV12-3 or TRBV12-4 with TRBJ2-5, with 7 bases lining up with TRBD2. Material for sequencing was blood. The clonotype comes from a man older than 75 in good health. This CDR3 is CASTEREGVQETQYF. For the CDR3, the DNA is TGTGCCAGCACCGAGAGGGAGGGTGTCCAAGAGACCCAGTACTTC.